Following are 20 T cell receptor beta chains from one sample sequenced in a study of cytomegalovirus exposure and HLA in healthy donors. PCR primers comprised 60 Vbeta and 13 Jbeta primers. Some clones are missing from TCRdb's copy, which holds only in-frame ones; the method was immunoSEQ multiplex PCR. The sample shows over 150,000 clones, roughly three quarters of them seen only once. The specimen sequenced was PBMCs. These receptors were collected from a woman aged 45 to 65 in good health and CMV-seropositive.

The chain carries TRBV25-1 and TRBJ1-1; TRBD1 is a possible D gene (5 bases). The CDR3 spans 12 residues. Per the germline V gene, CDR1 is MGHDK and CDR2 is SYGVNS. Trimming took 7 bases from V and 6 from J, leaving 12 bases between them. CDR3 DNA sequence: TGTGCCAGCATTGGGGGGACCCCTGAAGCTTTCTTT. Translation gives CASIGGTPEAFF. Combining the CDR3 with reference TRBV25-1 and TRBJ1-1 gives the whole variable domain EADIYQTPRYLVIGTGKKITLECSQTMGHDKMYWYQQDPGMELHLIHYSYGVNSTEKGDLSSESTVSRIRTEHFPLTLESARPSHTSQYLCASIGGTPEAFFGQGTRLTVV.

The rearrangement joins TRBV2 to TRBJ2-7; TRBD2 matches 10 bases. V gave up 0 bases and J gave up 7 bases; unmatched junction bases: 6. This CDR3 comprises 15 residues. The germline V gene has CDR1 SNHLY and CDR2 FYNNEI. Here the CDR3 DNA reads TGTGCCAGCAGTGAAGCCCTAGCGGGAGCGGGGGAGCAGTACTTC. Its translation is CASSEALAGAGEQYF.

The CDR3 region is CSARGRGVAFF. CDR3 coding DNA: TGCAGTGCCAGGGGGCGCGGTGTAGCTTTCTTT. This chain links TRBV20-1 with TRBJ1-1, with TRBD1 matching 8 bases. Germline V gene lookup returns CDR1 DFQATT and CDR2 SNEGSKA (reference sequence). This CDR3 is 11 amino acids long. V dropped 6 bases and J dropped 10; count of bases not matched to a gene: 7.

This clone has only one observation. The J gene is TRBJ2-1, the V gene TRBV30, with TRBD1 matching 7 bases. V gave up 3 bases and J gave up 2 bases; unmatched junction bases: 7. The CDR3 loop spans 15 amino acids. CDR1 GTSNPN and CDR2 SVGIG come from the germline V gene (reference sequence). The CDR3 DNA follows: TGTGCCTGGAGCGAGACAGGGAGCCCCTACAATGAGCAGTTCTTC. This encodes CAWSETGSPYNEQFF.

This chain connects TRBV2 to TRBJ2-1; TRBD2 aligns across 10 bases. The V segment lost 8 bases and the J segment 4 bases; nucleotides outside the gene matches: 8. Per germline, CDR1 SNHLY and CDR2 FYNNEI. The CDR3 runs to 15 residues. This CDR3 is CASCSGRAVYNEQFF. In DNA form, the CDR3 reads TGTGCCAGCTGCAGCGGGAGGGCCGTATACAATGAGCAGTTCTTC.

This chain uses TRBV6-1 with TRBJ1-1; perhaps TRBD1 as D (5 bases). The V end lost 5 bases, the J end lost 6 bases, and 10 bases lay between the germline ends. Looked up from germline, CDR1 is MNHNS and CDR2 is SASEGT. This CDR3 is built from 12 residues. The CDR3 is CASSSQGAEAFF. For the CDR3, the DNA is TGTGCCAGCAGTTCTCAGGGTGCTGAAGCTTTCTTT.

This chain joins TRBV28 and TRBJ1-1, with D perhaps TRBD1 (5 bases). The CDR3 is 10 amino acids. Trimming took 10 bases from V and 5 from J, leaving 8 bases between them. Germline CDR1 reads MDHEN; CDR2 reads SYDVKM. The CDR3 DNA reads TGTGCCATCGGGGGAACTGAAGCTTTCTTT. It encodes CAIGGTEAFF.

The V and J genes are TRBV11-3 and TRBJ1-2; D gene ambiguous. This CDR3 contains 12 residues. V was shortened by 1 base and J by 8 bases, with 8 bases between the two germline ends. Looked up from germline, CDR1 is SGHNT and CDR2 is YENEEA. The CDR3: CASSLGGQGYTF. The CDR3 nucleotides read TGTGCCAGCAGCTTAGGAGGGCAAGGCTACACCTTC.

The chain uses TRBV4-3 and TRBJ2-1; tentatively, D is TRBD1 (8 bases). CDR3 length: 16 residues. CDR1 LGHNA and CDR2 YSLEER come from the germline V gene. V was pared by 4 bases and J by 6 bases, with 19 bases between. The CDR3 DNA follows: TGCGCCAGCAGCCGGGTAACAGGGGGGGGCCCCAATGAGCAGTTCTTC. Translated: CASSRVTGGGPNEQFF.

This sequence joins TRBV6-5 and TRBJ2-2, with 7 bases matching TRBD1. Germline CDR1 reads MNHEY; CDR2 reads SVGAGI. V trimming: 5 bases; J trimming: 4 bases; junction bases outside the gene matches: 7. The CDR3 has 15 residues. CDR3 loop: CASSRMDRSTGELFF. DNA of the CDR3: TGTGCCAGCAGTCGCATGGACAGGTCCACCGGGGAGCTGTTTTTT.

The V and J genes are TRBV11-3 and TRBJ2-6; TRBD1 matches 7 bases. Germline loops: CDR1 SGHNT, CDR2 YENEEA. The CDR3 consists of 18 residues. Trimming cost V 3 bases and J 0 bases; bases outside gene matches: 8. The CDR3 DNA sequence: TGTGCCAGCAGCTTCTCCAGGGACAGTTTCTCTGGGGCCAACGTCCTGACTTTC. Translating gives CASSFSRDSFSGANVLTF.

The chain's CDR3 is CASSLSTSGRDTQYF. CDR3 in DNA: TGCGCCAGCAGCCTTTCGACTAGCGGGAGAGATACGCAGTATTTT. This chain links TRBV5-1 with TRBJ2-3; 12 bases are shared with TRBD2. The V gene's germline CDR1 is SGHRS and CDR2 YFSETQ. The CDR3 has 15 amino acids. The trim removed 4 bases at V and 5 bases at J, leaving 5 bases unmatched.

This chain connects TRBV30 to TRBJ2-7; 9 bases match TRBD2. Per germline, CDR1 GTSNPN and CDR2 SVGIG (reference sequence). V was pared by 5 bases and J by 6 bases, with 11 bases of the junction left unmatched. The CDR3 totals 14 residues. The CDR3 loop reads CAWARETSGREQYF. The DNA of the CDR3 is TGTGCCTGGGCCCGAGAGACTAGCGGACGCGAGCAGTACTTC.

V is TRBV2 and J is TRBJ2-3; a weak D match, TRBD2 (7 bases). CDR3 length equals 13 residues. Trimming removed 9 bases from V and 3 bases from J, with 13 bases in between. CDR1 is SNHLY, CDR2 FYNNEI, per germline. The CDR3 region has the DNA TGTGCCAGAGGGGGGGTCCCGACAGATACGCAGTATTTT. It translates to CARGGVPTDTQYF.

This chain joins TRBV5-5 and TRBJ2-5; D is perhaps TRBD2 (6 bases). Trimming removed 4 bases at V and 5 bases at J, with 15 bases between. Germline V gene lookup returns CDR1 SGHKS and CDR2 YYEKEE (reference sequence). This CDR3 is 14 amino acids long. Here the CDR3 DNA reads TGTGCCAGCAGCGCCCCGGGGGTTGGGGAGACCCAGTACTTC. This translates into CASSAPGVGETQYF.

The chain is built from TRBV30 and TRBJ1-1; no firm D call. The CDR3 runs 13 residues. Trimming stripped 8 bases from V and 0 bases from J, with 13 bases between. Per the germline V gene, CDR1 is GTSNPN and CDR2 is SVGIG (reference sequence). CDR3 nucleotides: TGTGCCAGGACCCTGCGCATGAACACTGAAGCTTTCTTT. Protein product: CARTLRMNTEAFF.

This clone turned up a few times. V usage is TRBV7-2 and J usage is TRBJ2-3; 9 bases fit TRBD1. This CDR3 is 15 amino acids long. Germline trimming cut 5 bases from V and 4 bases from J; bases unmatched to any gene: 7. Germline-derived CDR1 and CDR2 are SGHTA and FQGNSA. CDR3 bases: TGTGCCAGCAGCCGCCAACAGGGGGCACCAGATACGCAGTATTTT. This codes for CASSRQQGAPDTQYF.

The chain links TRBV2 to TRBJ2-3; maybe TRBD1 (6 bases). The germline V gene encodes CDR1 SNHLY and CDR2 FYNNEI. This CDR3 contains 12 residues. V was cut by 6 bases and J by 6 bases, with 10 bases left in between. The CDR3 nucleotides read TGTGCCAGCAGCATTAGGGGGGATACGCAGTATTTT. Translation: CASSIRGDTQYF.

This chain links TRBV28 with TRBJ2-7; 7 nucleotides match TRBD1. The V gene end was trimmed by 6 bases and the J gene end by 0 bases; junction bases not matched to a gene: 8. The V gene's germline CDR1 is MDHEN and CDR2 SYDVKM. CDR3 length: 15 amino acids. DNA of the CDR3: TGTGCCAGCAGAGTCGGAGGACAGGCCTCCTACGAGCAGTACTTC. Protein product: CASRVGGQASYEQYF.

The chain recombines TRBV27 with TRBJ1-4; unclear D gene. CDR1 MNHEY and CDR2 SMNVEV come from the germline V gene (reference sequence). The CDR3 extends over 13 amino acids. The V end lost 10 bases, the J end lost 0 bases, and 9 bases lay between the germline ends. CDR3 nucleotide sequence: TGTGCCACGTCCTTCGCAACTAATGAAAAACTGTTTTTT. Its protein is CATSFATNEKLFF.